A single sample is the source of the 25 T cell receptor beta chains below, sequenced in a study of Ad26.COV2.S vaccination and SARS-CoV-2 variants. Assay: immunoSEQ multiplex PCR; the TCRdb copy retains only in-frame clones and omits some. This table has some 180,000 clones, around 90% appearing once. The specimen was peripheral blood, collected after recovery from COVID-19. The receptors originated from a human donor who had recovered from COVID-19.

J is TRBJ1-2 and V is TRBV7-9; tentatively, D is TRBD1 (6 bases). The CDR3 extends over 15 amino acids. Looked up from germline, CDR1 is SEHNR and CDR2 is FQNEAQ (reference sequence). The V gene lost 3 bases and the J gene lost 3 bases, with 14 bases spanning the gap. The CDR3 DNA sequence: TGTGCCAGCAGCTTGTTCGGGACACCCGACTATGGCTACACCTTC. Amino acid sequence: CASSLFGTPDYGYTF.

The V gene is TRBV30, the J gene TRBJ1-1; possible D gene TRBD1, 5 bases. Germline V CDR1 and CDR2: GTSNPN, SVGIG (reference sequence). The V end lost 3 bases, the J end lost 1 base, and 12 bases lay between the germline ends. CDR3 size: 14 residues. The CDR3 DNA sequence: TGTGCCTGGAGCAGACAGAGTTGGAACACTGAAGCTTTCTTT. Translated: CAWSRQSWNTEAFF.

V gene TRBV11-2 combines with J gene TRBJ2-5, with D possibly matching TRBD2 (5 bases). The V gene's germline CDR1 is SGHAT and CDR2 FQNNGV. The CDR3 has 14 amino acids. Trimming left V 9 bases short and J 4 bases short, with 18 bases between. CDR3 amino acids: CASLSGRAPETQYF. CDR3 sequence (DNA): TGTGCCAGTTTATCCGGGCGGGCCCCAGAGACCCAGTACTTC.

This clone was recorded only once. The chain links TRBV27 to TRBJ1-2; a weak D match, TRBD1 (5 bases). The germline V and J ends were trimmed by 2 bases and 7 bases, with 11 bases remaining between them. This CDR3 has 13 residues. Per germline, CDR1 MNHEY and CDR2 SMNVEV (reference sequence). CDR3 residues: CASSLRQGIGYTF. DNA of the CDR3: TGTGCCAGCAGTTTAAGGCAGGGAATTGGCTACACCTTC.

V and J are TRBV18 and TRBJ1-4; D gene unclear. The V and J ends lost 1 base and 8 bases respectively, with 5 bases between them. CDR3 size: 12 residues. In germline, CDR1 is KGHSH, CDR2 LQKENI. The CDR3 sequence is CASSPREEKLFF. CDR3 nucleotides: TGTGCCAGCTCACCACGGGAAGAAAAACTGTTTTTT. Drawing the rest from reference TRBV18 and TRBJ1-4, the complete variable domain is NAGVMQNPRHLVRRRGQEARLRCSPMKGHSHVYWYRQLPEEGLKFMVYLQKENIIDESGMPKERFSAEFPKEGPSILRIQQVVRGDSAAYFCASSPREEKLFFGSGTQLSVL.

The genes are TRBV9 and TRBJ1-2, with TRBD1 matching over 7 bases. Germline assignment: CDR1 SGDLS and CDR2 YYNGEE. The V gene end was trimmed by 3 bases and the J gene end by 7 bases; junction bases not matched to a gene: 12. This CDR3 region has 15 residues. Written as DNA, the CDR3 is TGTGCCAGCAGCGCCCGGGACAGCACCGTAGGTGGCTACACCTTC. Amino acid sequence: CASSARDSTVGGYTF.

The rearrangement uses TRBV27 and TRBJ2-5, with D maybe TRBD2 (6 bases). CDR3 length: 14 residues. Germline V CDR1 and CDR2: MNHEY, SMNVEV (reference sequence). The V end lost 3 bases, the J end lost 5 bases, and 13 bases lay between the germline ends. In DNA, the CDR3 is TGTGCCAGCAGTTTGATCGGGAGACCCGAGACCCAGTACTTC. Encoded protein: CASSLIGRPETQYF.

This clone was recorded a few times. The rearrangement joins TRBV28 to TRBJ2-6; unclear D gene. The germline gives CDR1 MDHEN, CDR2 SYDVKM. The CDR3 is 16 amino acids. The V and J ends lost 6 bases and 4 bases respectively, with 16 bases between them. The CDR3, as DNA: TGTGCCAGCAGCCCCCTTCCCGGAAAAGGGGCCAACGTCCTGACTTTC. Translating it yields CASSPLPGKGANVLTF.

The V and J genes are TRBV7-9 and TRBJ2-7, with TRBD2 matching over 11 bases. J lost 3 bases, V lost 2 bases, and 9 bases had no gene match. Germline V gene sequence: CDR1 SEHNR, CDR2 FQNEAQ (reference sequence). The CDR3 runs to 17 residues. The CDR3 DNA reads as TGTGCCAGCAGCTTACAACTAGCGGGAGAGCGGTTCTACGAGCAGTACTTC. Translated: CASSLQLAGERFYEQYF.

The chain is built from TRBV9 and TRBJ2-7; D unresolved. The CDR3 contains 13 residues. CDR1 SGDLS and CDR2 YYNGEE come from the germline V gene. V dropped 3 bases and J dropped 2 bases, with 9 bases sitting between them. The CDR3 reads CASSGTVPYEQYF. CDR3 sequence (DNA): TGTGCCAGCAGCGGGACCGTACCCTACGAGCAGTACTTC. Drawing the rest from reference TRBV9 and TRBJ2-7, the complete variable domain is DSGVTQTPKHLITATGQRVTLRCSPRSGDLSVYWYQQSLDQGLQFLIQYYNGEERAKGNILERFSAQQFPDLHSELNLSSLELGDSALYFCASSGTVPYEQYFGPGTRLTVT.

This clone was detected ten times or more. CDR3 in amino acids: CASSSPGHRDEQYF. CDR3 sequence (DNA): TGTGCCAGCAGTTCTCCGGGACACCGGGACGAGCAGTACTTC. The chain links TRBV6-5 to TRBJ2-7, with a tentative D call TRBD1 (6 bases). This CDR3 spans 14 amino acids. Trimming took 4 bases from V and 5 from J, leaving 15 bases between them. Germline CDR1 and CDR2: MNHEY and SVGAGI.

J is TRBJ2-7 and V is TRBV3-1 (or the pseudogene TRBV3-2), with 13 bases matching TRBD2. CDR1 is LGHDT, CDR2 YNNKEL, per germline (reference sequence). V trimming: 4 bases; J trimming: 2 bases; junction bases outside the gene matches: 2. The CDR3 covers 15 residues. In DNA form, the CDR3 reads TGTGCCAGCAGCCTCGGGACTAGCGGGGCCTACGAGCAGTACTTC. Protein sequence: CASSLGTSGAYEQYF.

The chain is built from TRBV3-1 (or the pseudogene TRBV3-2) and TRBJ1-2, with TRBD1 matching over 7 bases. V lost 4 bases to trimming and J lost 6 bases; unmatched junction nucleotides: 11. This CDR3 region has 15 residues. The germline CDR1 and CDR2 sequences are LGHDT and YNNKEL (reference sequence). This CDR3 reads CASSPQEGGGHGYTF. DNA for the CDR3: TGTGCCAGCAGCCCCCAAGAGGGAGGGGGCCATGGCTACACCTTC.

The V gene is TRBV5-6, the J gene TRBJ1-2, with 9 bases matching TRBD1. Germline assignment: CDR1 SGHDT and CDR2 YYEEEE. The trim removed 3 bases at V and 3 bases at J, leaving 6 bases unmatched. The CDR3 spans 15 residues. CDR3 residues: CASSSRQGEDYGYTF. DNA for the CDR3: TGTGCCAGCAGCTCCCGACAGGGGGAGGACTATGGCTACACCTTC.

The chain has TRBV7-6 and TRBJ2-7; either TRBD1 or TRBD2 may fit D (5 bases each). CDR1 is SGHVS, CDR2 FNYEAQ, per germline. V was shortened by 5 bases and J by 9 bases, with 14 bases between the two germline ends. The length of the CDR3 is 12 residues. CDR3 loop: CASSLDGTPQYF. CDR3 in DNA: TGTGCCAGCAGCCTTGATGGGACCCCGCAGTACTTC.

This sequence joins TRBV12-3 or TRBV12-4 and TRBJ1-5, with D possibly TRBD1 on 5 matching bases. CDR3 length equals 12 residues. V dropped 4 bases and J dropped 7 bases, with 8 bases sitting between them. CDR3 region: CASSSDTQPQHF. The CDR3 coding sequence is TGTGCCAGCAGTTCGGACACCCAGCCCCAGCATTTT.

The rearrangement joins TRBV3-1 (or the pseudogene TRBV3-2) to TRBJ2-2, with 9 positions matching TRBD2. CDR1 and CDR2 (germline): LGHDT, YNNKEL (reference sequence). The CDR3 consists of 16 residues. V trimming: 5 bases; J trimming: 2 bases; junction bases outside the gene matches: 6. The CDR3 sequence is CASSDWTSVNTGELFF. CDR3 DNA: TGTGCCAGCAGCGATTGGACTAGCGTAAACACCGGGGAGCTGTTTTTT.

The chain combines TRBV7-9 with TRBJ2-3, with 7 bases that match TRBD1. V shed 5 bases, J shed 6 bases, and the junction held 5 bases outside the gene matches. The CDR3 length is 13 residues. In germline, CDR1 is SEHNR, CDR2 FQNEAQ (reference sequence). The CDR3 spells CASSPTGRDTQYF. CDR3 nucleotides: TGTGCCAGCAGCCCGACAGGGCGGGATACGCAGTATTTT.

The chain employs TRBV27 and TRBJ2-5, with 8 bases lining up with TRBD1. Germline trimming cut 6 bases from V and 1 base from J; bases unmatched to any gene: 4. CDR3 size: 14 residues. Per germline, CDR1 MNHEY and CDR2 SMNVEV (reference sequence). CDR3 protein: CASRFTGGQETQYF. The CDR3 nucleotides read TGTGCCAGCAGGTTTACAGGGGGCCAAGAGACCCAGTACTTC.

The CDR3 DNA is TGTGCCAGCAGCCGACAGGGTGGGGACACTGAAGCTTTCTTT. This sequence encodes CASSRQGGDTEAFF. The rearrangement uses TRBV9 and TRBJ1-1; 7 bases match TRBD1. The CDR3 totals 14 residues. Germline lookup yields CDR1 SGDLS and CDR2 YYNGEE. V lost 4 bases to trimming and J lost 3 bases; unmatched junction nucleotides: 6.

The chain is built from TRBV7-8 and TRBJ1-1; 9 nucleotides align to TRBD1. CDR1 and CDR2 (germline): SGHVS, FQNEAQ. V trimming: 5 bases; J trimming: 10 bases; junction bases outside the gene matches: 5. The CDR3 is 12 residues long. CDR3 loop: CASSTTGGSAFF. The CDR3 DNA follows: TGTGCCAGCAGCACAACAGGGGGCTCAGCTTTCTTT.

CDR3 protein: CACNSQRNTEAFF. As DNA, the CDR3 is TGTGCCTGCAATTCCCAGCGGAACACTGAAGCTTTCTTT. V gene TRBV5-4 combines with J gene TRBJ1-1; D not resolved. Deletions cut 10 bases from V and 1 base from J, with 14 bases between. The germline V gene encodes CDR1 SGHNT and CDR2 YYREEE (reference sequence). The CDR3 covers 13 residues.

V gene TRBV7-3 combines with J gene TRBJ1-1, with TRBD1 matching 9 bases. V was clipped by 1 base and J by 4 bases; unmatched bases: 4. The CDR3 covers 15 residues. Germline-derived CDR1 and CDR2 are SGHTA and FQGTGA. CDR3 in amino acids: CASSLMGTGITEAFF. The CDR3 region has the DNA TGTGCCAGCAGCTTAATGGGGACAGGGATCACTGAAGCTTTCTTT.

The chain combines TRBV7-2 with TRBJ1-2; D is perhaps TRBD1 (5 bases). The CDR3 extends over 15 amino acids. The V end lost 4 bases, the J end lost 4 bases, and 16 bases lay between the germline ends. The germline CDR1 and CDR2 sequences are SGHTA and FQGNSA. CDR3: CASSSPPGRGYGYTF. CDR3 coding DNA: TGTGCCAGCAGCTCGCCCCCCGGGAGGGGCTATGGCTACACCTTC.

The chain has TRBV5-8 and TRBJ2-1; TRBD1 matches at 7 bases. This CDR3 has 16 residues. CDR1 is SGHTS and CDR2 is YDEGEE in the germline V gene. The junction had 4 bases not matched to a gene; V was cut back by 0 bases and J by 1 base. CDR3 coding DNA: TGTGCCAGCAGCTTGGCGACAGGGAGATCCTACAATGAGCAGTTCTTC. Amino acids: CASSLATGRSYNEQFF.